Each of the 20 T cell receptor beta chains below was sequenced from the same sample in a study of control samples from healthy donors and cancer patients. Profiling relied on immunoSEQ multiplex PCR, and the TCRdb table lists in-frame clones only, not all of them. The table has 150,000 to 200,000 clones, 85% to 95% seen once. The sequencing sample was made of blood. These receptors all stem from a woman aged 18-35 years in good health.

The chain links TRBV6-5 to TRBJ2-3, with 7 bases identical to TRBD1. The V gene's germline CDR1 is MNHEY and CDR2 SVGAGI. This CDR3 comprises 14 residues. J gave up 1 base and V 5 bases, and 3 bases lay outside the gene matches. The CDR3 protein is CASSNRGGTDTQYF. The CDR3, as DNA: TGTGCCAGCAGTAACAGGGGCGGCACAGATACGCAGTATTTT.

The rearrangement links TRBV5-1 to TRBJ1-3; 10 bases agree with TRBD1. Germline V gives CDR1 SGHRS, CDR2 YFSETQ. V lost 4 bases to trimming and J lost 2 bases; unmatched junction nucleotides: 12. The CDR3 spans 18 residues. The CDR3 nucleotides read TGCGCCAGCAGCCCTCGGACGGGACAGGGGATGGCTGGAAACACCATATATTTT. Its protein product is CASSPRTGQGMAGNTIYF.

The chain has TRBV19 and TRBJ2-3; 12 bases fit TRBD1. Germline CDR1 and CDR2: LNHDA and SQIVND (reference sequence). With V trimmed by 7 bases and J by 0 bases, 14 bases remained unmatched. The CDR3 extends over 19 amino acids. In nucleotides, the CDR3 is TGTGCCAGTACCCGGGGGGGGACAGGGGGCGCAAGAAGCACAGATACGCAGTATTTT. It specifies CASTRGGTGGARSTDTQYF.

V usage is TRBV7-9 and J usage is TRBJ1-5; maybe TRBD1 (5 bases). Between the trimmed V and J ends, which lost 5 bases and 3 bases, there was a span of 11 bases. This CDR3 has 14 amino acids. The V gene's germline CDR1 is SEHNR and CDR2 FQNEAQ (reference sequence). CDR3 protein: CASSPDSHNQPQHF. Written as DNA, the CDR3 is TGTGCCAGCAGCCCCGACAGTCACAATCAGCCCCAGCATTTT.

The CDR3 sequence is CASSRPGEAFF. Here the CDR3 DNA reads TGTGCCAGCAGCCGCCCCGGGGAAGCTTTCTTT. The gene calls are TRBV6-2 or TRBV6-3 and TRBJ1-1; D is undetermined. The CDR3 runs to 11 residues. Trimming pared 6 bases from V and 8 bases from J, leaving 10 bases between. Germline V gene sequence: CDR1 MNHEY, CDR2 SVGEGT.

The chain carries TRBV6-5 and TRBJ1-5; perhaps TRBD1 as D (6 bases). The germline V gene has CDR1 MNHEY and CDR2 SVGAGI. The CDR3 spans 15 residues. Trimming removed 6 bases from V and 0 bases from J, with 12 bases in between. CDR3 in amino acids: CASRPQGYSNQPQHF. The CDR3 nucleotides are TGTGCCAGCAGACCACAGGGATATAGCAATCAGCCCCAGCATTTT.

The V and J genes are TRBV5-6 and TRBJ1-2, with D unresolved. This CDR3 comprises 13 residues. Per germline, CDR1 SGHDT and CDR2 YYEEEE. Trimming took 4 bases from V and 4 from J, leaving 11 bases between them. The CDR3 DNA follows: TGTGCCAGCAGCCCCAGGTTCCGCTATGGCTACACCTTC. The encoded protein is CASSPRFRYGYTF. Based on the CDR3 plus reference TRBV5-6 and TRBJ1-2, the full variable domain is DAGVTQSPTHLIKTRGQQVTLRCSPKSGHDTVSWYQQALGQGPQFIFQYYEEEERQRGNFPDRFSGHQFPNYSSELNVNALLLGDSALYLCASSPRFRYGYTFGSGTRLTVV.

The chain couples TRBV9 to TRBJ2-3; 8 nucleotides match TRBD1. Germline-derived CDR1 and CDR2 are SGDLS and YYNGEE. After removal of 4 bases from V and 1 base from J, the junction contained 8 bases not matched to a gene. The CDR3 sequence is 16 residues long. Here the CDR3 DNA reads TGTGCCAGCAGCCCACGACAGGGGCTGGGCACAGATACGCAGTATTTT. Protein sequence: CASSPRQGLGTDTQYF.

This rearrangement joins TRBV6-2 or TRBV6-3 to TRBJ2-2; 11 bases match TRBD2. Germline CDR1 and CDR2: MNHEY and SVGEGT. The CDR3 has 17 amino acids. After removal of 1 base from V and 6 bases from J, the junction contained 7 bases not matched to a gene. CDR3 region: CASSYFWRLAGPGELFF. In nucleotides, the CDR3 is TGTGCCAGCAGTTACTTTTGGCGACTAGCGGGACCCGGGGAGCTGTTTTTT.

This chain joins TRBV11-3 and TRBJ1-1, with D possibly matching TRBD1 (5 bases). CDR1 SGHNT and CDR2 YENEEA come from the germline V gene. With 1 base removed from V and 1 base from J, the gap between germline ends came to 7 bases. The CDR3 covers 14 residues. Here the CDR3 reads CASSLGQGNTEAFF. In DNA form, the CDR3 reads TGTGCCAGCAGCTTAGGGCAGGGGAACACTGAAGCTTTCTTT. Based on the CDR3 plus reference TRBV11-3 and TRBJ1-1, the full variable domain is EAGVVQSPRYKIIEKKQPVAFWCNPISGHNTLYWYLQNLGQGPELLIRYENEEAVDDSQLPKDRFSAERLKGVDSTLKIQPAELGDSAVYLCASSLGQGNTEAFFGQGTRLTVV.

The chain links TRBV19 to TRBJ1-6, with no clear D. Per the germline V gene, CDR1 is LNHDA and CDR2 is SQIVND (reference sequence). The CDR3 is 15 amino acids. V was pared by 1 base and J by 3 bases, with 7 bases between. The CDR3 loop is CASSIGQLYNSPLHF. CDR3 coding DNA: TGTGCCAGTAGTATAGGGCAGCTCTATAATTCACCCCTCCACTTT.

The chain is built from TRBV6-5 and TRBJ2-1; D may be TRBD1 (5 bases). CDR1 and CDR2 (germline): MNHEY, SVGAGI. Trimming removed 6 bases from V and 9 bases from J, with 15 bases in between. The CDR3 totals 13 residues. The DNA of the CDR3 is TGTGCCAGCAGATTGACAGAATGGGGTGAGCAGTTCTTC. Residues: CASRLTEWGEQFF.

V is TRBV19 and J is TRBJ1-1, with a possible D match to TRBD1 (6 bases). This CDR3 region has 18 residues. CDR1 and CDR2 from the germline V gene are LNHDA and SQIVND (reference sequence). Trimming stripped 0 bases from V and 0 bases from J, with 17 bases between. The CDR3 protein is CASSIEGPGHFMNTEAFF. The CDR3 DNA follows: TGTGCCAGTAGTATAGAAGGCCCGGGACACTTTATGAACACTGAAGCTTTCTTT.

The V gene is TRBV5-1, the J gene TRBJ1-5; unclear D gene. The CDR3 consists of 14 residues. CDR1 and CDR2 from the germline V gene are SGHRS and YFSETQ. The ends were cut back, 2 bases at V and 3 bases at J, with 9 bases in the middle. The CDR3 sequence is CASSLDPTNQPQHF. The CDR3 DNA reads TGCGCCAGCAGCTTAGACCCAACCAATCAGCCCCAGCATTTT.

This clone appeared a single time. The chain uses TRBV11-1 and TRBJ1-1; no clear D. CDR3 length: 13 residues. V lost 2 bases to trimming and J lost 1 base, with 5 bases between them. In germline, CDR1 is SGHAT, CDR2 FQDESV (reference sequence). CDR3 residues: CASSLSRNTEAFF. Here the CDR3 DNA reads TGTGCCAGCAGCTTATCCCGGAACACTGAAGCTTTCTTT.

J is TRBJ2-7 and V is TRBV11-2, with 7 bases fitting TRBD2. Germline CDR1 SGHAT, CDR2 FQNNGV. This CDR3 spans 14 amino acids. V gave up 6 bases and J gave up 2 bases; unmatched junction bases: 7. Here the CDR3 reads CASSPMAGAYEQYF. CDR3 bases: TGTGCCAGCAGTCCCATGGCGGGGGCCTACGAGCAGTACTTC.

This chain uses TRBV7-8 with TRBJ2-5; D call uncertain. Germline assignment: CDR1 SGHVS and CDR2 FQNEAQ. Trimming cost V 2 bases and J 1 base, with 8 bases left between them. The CDR3 runs 14 residues. The CDR3 nucleotides read TGTGCCAGCAGCTTAATATCCCTCCAAGAGACCCAGTACTTC. It is translated as CASSLISLQETQYF.

The CDR3, as DNA: TGTGCCAGCAGCTTGTTAGTTAGGACACTTTCCTACGAGCAGTACTTC. Protein: CASSLLVRTLSYEQYF. This chain connects TRBV7-8 to TRBJ2-7; D possibly corresponds to TRBD1 (5 bases). V was clipped by 3 bases and J by 1 base, with 16 bases between them. CDR3 length: 16 residues. CDR1 and CDR2 (germline): SGHVS, FQNEAQ.

The rearrangement joins TRBV6-5 to TRBJ1-1; 7 positions match TRBD1. V shed 7 bases, J shed 4 bases, and the junction held 12 bases outside the gene matches. CDR1 is MNHEY, CDR2 SVGAGI, per germline. This CDR3 spans 15 amino acids. CDR3 DNA: TGTGCCAGCAACACCAACCCGACAGGGTTCACTGAAGCTTTCTTT. This gives the protein CASNTNPTGFTEAFF.

The V gene is TRBV9, the J gene TRBJ2-7; tentative D call: TRBD1 (6 bases). Germline V gene sequence: CDR1 SGDLS, CDR2 YYNGEE. V lost 0 bases and J 6 bases, leaving 13 bases between the germline ends. This CDR3 has 14 amino acids. CDR3 in amino acids: CASSVAGVGSEQYF. Here the CDR3 DNA reads TGTGCCAGCAGCGTAGCAGGGGTTGGTTCCGAGCAGTACTTC.